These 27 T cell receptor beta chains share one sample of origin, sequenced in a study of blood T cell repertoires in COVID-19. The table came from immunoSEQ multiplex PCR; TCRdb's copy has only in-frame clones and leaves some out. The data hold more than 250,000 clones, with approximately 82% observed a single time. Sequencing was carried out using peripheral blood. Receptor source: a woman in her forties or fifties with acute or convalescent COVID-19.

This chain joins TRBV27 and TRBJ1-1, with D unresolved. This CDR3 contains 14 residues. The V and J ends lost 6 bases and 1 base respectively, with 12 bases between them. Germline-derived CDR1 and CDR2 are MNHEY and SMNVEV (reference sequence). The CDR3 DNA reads TGTGCCAGCAGCCCACTATGGAGGAACACTGAAGCTTTCTTT. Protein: CASSPLWRNTEAFF.

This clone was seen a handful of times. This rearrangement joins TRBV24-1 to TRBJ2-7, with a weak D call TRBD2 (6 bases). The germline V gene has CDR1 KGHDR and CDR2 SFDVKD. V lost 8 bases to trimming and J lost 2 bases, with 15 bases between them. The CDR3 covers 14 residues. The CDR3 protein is CATTPTGAPYEQYF. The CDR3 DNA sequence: TGTGCCACCACTCCGACGGGAGCTCCCTACGAGCAGTACTTC.

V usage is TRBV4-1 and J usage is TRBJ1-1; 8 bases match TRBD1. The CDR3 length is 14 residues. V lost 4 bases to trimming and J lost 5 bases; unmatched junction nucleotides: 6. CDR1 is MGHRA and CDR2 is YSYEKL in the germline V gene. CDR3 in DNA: TGCGCCAGCAGCCGCGGACAGGGAACAACTGAAGCTTTCTTT. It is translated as CASSRGQGTTEAFF.

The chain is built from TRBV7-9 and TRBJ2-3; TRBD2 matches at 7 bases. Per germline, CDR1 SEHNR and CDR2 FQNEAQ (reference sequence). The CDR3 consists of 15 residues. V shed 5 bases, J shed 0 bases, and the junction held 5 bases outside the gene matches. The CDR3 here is CASSEASGSTDTQYF. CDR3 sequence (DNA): TGTGCCAGCAGCGAAGCTAGCGGAAGCACAGATACGCAGTATTTT.

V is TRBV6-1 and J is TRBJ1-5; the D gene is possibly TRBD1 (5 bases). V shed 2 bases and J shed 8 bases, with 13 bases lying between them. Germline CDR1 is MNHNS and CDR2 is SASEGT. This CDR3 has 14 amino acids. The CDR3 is CASSETYIREPQHF. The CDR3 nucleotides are TGTGCCAGCAGTGAAACATATATCAGGGAGCCCCAGCATTTT.

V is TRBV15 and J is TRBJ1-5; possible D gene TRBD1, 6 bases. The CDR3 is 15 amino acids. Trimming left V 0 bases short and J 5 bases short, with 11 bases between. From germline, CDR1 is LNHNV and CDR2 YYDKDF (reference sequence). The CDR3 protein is CATSRDRAGDQPQHF. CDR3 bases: TGTGCCACCAGCAGAGATAGGGCAGGGGATCAGCCCCAGCATTTT.

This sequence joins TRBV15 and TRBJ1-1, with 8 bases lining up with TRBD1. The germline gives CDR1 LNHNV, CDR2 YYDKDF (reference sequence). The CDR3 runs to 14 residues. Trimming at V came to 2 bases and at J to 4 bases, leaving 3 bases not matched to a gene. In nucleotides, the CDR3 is TGTGCCACCAGCAGATCAGGGGGCGGCACTGAAGCTTTCTTT. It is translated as CATSRSGGGTEAFF.

CDR3 bases: TGTGCCTGGATGTTCGGGACATCAGATGAAAAACTGTTTTTT. Translating it yields CAWMFGTSDEKLFF. The rearrangement joins TRBV30 to TRBJ1-4, with TRBD1 as a possible D gene (6 bases). Between the trimmed V and J ends, which lost 4 bases and 6 bases, there was a span of 15 bases. The germline V gene has CDR1 GTSNPN and CDR2 SVGIG (reference sequence). The CDR3 consists of 14 residues.

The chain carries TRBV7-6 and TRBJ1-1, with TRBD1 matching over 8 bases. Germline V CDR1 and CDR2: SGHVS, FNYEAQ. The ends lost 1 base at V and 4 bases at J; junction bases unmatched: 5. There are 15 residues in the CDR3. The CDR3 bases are TGTGCCAGCAGCTTAGGGACAGGGAGGAGCACTGAAGCTTTCTTT. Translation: CASSLGTGRSTEAFF.

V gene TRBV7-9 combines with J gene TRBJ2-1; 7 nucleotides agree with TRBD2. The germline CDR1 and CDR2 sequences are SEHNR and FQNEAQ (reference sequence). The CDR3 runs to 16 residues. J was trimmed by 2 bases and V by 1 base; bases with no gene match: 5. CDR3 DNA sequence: TGTGCCAGCAGCTTAGTGCGGGAGAAACCCTACAATGAGCAGTTCTTC. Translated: CASSLVREKPYNEQFF.

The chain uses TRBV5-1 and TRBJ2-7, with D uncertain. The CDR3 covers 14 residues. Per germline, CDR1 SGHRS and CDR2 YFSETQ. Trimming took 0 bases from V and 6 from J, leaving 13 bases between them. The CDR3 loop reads CASSLDPSLGEQYV. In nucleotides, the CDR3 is TGCGCCAGCAGCTTGGACCCGTCTCTCGGCGAGCAGTACGTC.

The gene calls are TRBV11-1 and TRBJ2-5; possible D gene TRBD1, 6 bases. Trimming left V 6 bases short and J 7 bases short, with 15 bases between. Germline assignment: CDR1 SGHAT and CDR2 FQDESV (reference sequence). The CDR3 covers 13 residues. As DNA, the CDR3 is TGTGCCAGCAGTTCCCGGACAGCTGGGACCCAGTACTTC. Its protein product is CASSSRTAGTQYF.

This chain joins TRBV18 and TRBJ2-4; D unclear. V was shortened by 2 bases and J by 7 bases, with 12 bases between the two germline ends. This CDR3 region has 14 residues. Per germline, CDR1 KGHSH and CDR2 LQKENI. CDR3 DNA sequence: TGTGCCAGCTCACCATCCCTTCAAGAGAACATTCAGTACTTC. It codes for CASSPSLQENIQYF.

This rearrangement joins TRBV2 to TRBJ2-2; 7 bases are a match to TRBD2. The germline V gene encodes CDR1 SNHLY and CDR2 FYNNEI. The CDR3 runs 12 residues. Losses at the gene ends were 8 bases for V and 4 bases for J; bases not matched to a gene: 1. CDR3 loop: CASGRGTGELFF. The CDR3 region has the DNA TGTGCCAGCGGGAGGGGCACCGGGGAGCTGTTTTTT.

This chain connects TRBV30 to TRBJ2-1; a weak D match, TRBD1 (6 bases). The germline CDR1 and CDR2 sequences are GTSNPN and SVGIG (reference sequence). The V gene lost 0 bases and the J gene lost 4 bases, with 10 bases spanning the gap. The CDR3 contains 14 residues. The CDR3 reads CAWSVTGQYNEQFF. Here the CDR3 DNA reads TGTGCCTGGAGTGTGACTGGACAGTACAATGAGCAGTTCTTC. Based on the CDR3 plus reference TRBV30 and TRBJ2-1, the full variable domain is SQTIHQWPATLVQPVGSPLSLECTVEGTSNPNLYWYRQAAGRGLQLLFYSVGIGQISSEVPQNLSASRPQDRQFILSSKKLLLSDSGFYLCAWSVTGQYNEQFFGPGTRLTVL.

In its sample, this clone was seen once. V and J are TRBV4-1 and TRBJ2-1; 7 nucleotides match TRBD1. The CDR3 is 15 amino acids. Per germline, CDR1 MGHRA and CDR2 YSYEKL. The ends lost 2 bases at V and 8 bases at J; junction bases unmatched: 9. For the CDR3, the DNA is TGCGCCAGCAGCCAATCAGGTAGGGGGCAGGATGAGCAGTTCTTC. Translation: CASSQSGRGQDEQFF.

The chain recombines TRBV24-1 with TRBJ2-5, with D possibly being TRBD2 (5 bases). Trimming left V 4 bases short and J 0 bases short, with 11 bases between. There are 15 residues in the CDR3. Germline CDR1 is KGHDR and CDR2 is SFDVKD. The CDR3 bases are TGTGCCACCAGTGACCCGAGGGCCTACCAAGAGACCCAGTACTTC. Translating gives CATSDPRAYQETQYF.

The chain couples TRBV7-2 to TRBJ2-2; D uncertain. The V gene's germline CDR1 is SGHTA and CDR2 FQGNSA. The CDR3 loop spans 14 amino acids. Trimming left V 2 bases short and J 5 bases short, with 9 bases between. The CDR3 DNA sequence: TGTGCCAGCAGCTTACTGCCAGGAACCGGGGAGCTGTTTTTT. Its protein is CASSLLPGTGELFF.

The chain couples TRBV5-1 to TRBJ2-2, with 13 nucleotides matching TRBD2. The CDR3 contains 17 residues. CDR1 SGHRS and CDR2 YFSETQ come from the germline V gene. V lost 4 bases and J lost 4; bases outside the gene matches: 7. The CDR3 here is CASSPLAGGPSTGELFF. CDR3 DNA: TGCGCCAGCAGCCCACTAGCGGGGGGGCCGAGCACCGGGGAGCTGTTTTTT. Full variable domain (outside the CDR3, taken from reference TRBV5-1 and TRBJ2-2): KAGVTQTPRYLIKTRGQQVTLSCSPISGHRSVSWYQQTPGQGLQFLFEYFSETQRNKGNFPGRFSGRQFSNSRSEMNVSTLELGDSALYLCASSPLAGGPSTGELFFGEGSRLTVL.

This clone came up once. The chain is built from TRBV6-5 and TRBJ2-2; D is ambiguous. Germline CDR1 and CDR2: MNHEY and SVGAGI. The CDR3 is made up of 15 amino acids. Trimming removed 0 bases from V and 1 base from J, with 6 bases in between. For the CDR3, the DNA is TGTGCCAGCAGTTACTCTAACAGGAACACCGGGGAGCTGTTTTTT. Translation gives CASSYSNRNTGELFF.

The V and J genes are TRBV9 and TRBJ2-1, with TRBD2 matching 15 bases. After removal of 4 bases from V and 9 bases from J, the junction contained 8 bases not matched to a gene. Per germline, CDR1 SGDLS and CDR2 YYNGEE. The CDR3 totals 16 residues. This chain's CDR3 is CASSPRGTSGRLEQFF. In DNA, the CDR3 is TGTGCCAGCAGCCCCCGGGGGACTAGCGGGAGGCTTGAGCAGTTCTTC.

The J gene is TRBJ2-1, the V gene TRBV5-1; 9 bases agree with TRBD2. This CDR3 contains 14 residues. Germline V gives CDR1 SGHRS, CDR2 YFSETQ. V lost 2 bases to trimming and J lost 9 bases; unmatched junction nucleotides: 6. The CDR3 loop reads CASSFTGLATEQFF. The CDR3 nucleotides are TGCGCCAGCAGCTTCACAGGACTAGCGACTGAGCAGTTCTTC.

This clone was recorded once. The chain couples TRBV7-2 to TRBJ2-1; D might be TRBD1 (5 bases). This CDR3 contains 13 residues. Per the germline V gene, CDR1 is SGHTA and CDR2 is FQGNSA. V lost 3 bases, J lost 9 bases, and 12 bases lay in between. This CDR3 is CASSFRQGGEQFF. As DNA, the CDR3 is TGTGCCAGCAGCTTCCGGCAGGGTGGTGAGCAGTTCTTC.

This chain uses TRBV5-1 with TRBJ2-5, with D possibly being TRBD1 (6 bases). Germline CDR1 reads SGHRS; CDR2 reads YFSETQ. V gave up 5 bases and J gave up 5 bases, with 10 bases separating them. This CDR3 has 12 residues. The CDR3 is CASSSGVETQYF. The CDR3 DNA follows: TGCGCCAGCAGTTCAGGGGTCGAGACCCAGTACTTC. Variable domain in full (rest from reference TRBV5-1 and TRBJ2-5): KAGVTQTPRYLIKTRGQQVTLSCSPISGHRSVSWYQQTPGQGLQFLFEYFSETQRNKGNFPGRFSGRQFSNSRSEMNVSTLELGDSALYLCASSSGVETQYFGPGTRLLVL.

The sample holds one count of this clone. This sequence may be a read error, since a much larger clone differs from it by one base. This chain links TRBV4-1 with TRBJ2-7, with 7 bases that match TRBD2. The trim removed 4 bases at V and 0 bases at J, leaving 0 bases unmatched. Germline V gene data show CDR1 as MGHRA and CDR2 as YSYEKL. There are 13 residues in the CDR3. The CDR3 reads CASSRGSSYEQYF. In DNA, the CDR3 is TGCGCCAGCAGCCGCGGGAGCTCCTACGAGCAGTACTTC.

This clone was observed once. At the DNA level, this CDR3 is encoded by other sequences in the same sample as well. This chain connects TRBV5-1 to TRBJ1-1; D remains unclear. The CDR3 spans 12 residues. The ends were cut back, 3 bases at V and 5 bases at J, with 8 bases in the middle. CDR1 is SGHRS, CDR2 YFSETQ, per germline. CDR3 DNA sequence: TGCGCCAGCAGCTGGGCCGGAACTGAAGCTTTCTTT. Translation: CASSWAGTEAFF.

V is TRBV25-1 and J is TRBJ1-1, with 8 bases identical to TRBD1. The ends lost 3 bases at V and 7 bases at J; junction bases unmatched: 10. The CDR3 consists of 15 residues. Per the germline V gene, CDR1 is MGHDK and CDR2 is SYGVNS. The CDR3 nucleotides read TGTGCCAGCAGTGACCTGACAGGGGCTGAGGATGAAGCTTTCTTT. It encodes CASSDLTGAEDEAFF.